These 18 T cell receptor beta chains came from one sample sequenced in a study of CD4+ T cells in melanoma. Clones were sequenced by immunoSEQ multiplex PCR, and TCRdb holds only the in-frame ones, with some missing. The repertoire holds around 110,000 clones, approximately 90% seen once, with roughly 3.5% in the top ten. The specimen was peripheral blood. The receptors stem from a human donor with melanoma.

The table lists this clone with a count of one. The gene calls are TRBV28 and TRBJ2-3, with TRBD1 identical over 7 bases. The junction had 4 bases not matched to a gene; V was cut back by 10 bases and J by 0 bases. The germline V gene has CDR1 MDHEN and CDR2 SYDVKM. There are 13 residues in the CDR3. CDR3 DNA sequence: TGTGCCACCTCGACAGGGAGCACAGATACGCAGTATTTT. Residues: CATSTGSTDTQYF.

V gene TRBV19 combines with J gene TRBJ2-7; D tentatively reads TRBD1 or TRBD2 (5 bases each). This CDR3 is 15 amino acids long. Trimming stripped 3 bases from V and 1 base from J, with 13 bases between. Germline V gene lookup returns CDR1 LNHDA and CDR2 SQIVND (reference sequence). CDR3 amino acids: CASSIRGAGSYEQYF. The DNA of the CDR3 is TGTGCCAGTAGTATCCGGGGAGCAGGGTCCTACGAGCAGTACTTC.

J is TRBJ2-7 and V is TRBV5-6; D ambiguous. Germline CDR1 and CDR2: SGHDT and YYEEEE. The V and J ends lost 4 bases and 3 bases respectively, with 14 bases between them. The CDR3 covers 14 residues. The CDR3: CASSNPLDGYEQYF. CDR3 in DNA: TGTGCCAGCAGCAACCCATTAGACGGCTACGAGCAGTACTTC.

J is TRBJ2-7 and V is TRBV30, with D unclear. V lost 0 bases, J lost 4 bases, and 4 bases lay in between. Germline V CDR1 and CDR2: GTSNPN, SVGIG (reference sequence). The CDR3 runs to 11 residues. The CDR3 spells CAWSVVYEQYF. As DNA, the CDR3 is TGTGCCTGGAGTGTTGTTTACGAGCAGTACTTC.

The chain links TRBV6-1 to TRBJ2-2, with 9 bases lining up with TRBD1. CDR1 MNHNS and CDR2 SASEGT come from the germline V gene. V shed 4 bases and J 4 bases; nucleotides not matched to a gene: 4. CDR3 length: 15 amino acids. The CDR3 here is CASSGDRVITGELFF. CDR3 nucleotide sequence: TGTGCCAGCAGTGGGGACAGGGTGATCACCGGGGAGCTGTTTTTT.

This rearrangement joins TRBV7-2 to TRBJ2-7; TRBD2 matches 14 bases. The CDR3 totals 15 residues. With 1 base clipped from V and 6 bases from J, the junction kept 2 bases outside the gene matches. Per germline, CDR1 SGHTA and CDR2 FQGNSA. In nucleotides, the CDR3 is TGTGCCAGCAGCTTAGACGGACTAGCGGGAGGCGAGCAGTACTTC. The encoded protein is CASSLDGLAGGEQYF.

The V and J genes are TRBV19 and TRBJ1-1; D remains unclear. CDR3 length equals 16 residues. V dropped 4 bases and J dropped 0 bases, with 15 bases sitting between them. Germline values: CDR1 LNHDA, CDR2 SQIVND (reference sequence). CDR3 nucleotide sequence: TGTGCCAGTAGTAAAAGCGTCGGAAGTTTGAACACTGAAGCTTTCTTT. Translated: CASSKSVGSLNTEAFF.

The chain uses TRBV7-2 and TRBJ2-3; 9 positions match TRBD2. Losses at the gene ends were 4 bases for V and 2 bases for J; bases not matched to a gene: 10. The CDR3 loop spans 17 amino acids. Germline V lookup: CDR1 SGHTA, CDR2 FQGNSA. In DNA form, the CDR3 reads TGTGCCAGCAGCTCGTGGGGGGGGACTAGCCTCACAGATACGCAGTATTTT. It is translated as CASSSWGGTSLTDTQYF.

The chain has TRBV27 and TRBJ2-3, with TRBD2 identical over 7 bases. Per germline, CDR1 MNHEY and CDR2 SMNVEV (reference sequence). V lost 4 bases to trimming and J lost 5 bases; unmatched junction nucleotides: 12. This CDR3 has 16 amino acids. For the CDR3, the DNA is TGTGCCAGCAGTTCACTCATGACGGGGAGGGGAGATACGCAGTATTTT. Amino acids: CASSSLMTGRGDTQYF.

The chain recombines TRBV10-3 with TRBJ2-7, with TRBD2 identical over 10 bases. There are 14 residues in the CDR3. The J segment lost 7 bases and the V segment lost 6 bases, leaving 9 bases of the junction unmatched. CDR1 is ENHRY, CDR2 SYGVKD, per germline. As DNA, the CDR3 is TGTGCCATCAGCAGGACTAGCGGTCTGTGGGAGCAGTACTTC. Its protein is CAISRTSGLWEQYF.

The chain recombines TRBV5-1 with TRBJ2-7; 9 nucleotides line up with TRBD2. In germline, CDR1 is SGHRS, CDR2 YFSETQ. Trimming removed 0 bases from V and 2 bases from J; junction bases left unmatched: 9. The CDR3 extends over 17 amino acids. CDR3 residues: CASSLAPSGEGTYEQYF. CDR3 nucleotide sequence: TGCGCCAGCAGCTTGGCCCCTAGCGGGGAAGGCACCTACGAGCAGTACTTC.

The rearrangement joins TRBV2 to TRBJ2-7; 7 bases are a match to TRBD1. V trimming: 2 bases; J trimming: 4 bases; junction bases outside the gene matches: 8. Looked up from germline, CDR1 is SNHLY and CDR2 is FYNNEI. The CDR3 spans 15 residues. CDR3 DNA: TGTGCCAGCAGTGAATCCCAGGGGGTGTCTTACGAGCAGTACTTC. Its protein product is CASSESQGVSYEQYF.

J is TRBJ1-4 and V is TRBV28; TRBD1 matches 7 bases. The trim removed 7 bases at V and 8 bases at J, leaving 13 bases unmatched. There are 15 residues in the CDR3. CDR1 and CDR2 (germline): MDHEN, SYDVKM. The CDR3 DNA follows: TGTGCCAGCAATATCATGGGACAGAACCCCGAAAAACTGTTTTTT. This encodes CASNIMGQNPEKLFF.

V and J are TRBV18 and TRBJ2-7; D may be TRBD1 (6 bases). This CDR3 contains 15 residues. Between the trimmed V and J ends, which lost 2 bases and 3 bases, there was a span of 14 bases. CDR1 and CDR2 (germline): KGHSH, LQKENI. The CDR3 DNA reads TGTGCCAGCTCACCAGGAAGTCAGGGGCACTACGAGCAGTACTTC. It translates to CASSPGSQGHYEQYF.

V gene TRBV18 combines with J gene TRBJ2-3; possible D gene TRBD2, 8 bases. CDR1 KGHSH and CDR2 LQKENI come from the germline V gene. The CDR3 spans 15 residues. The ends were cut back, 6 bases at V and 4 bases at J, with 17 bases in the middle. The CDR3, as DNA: TGTGCCAGCTCCGCGGGGGGACAGAGGGCAGATACGCAGTATTTT. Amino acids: CASSAGGQRADTQYF.

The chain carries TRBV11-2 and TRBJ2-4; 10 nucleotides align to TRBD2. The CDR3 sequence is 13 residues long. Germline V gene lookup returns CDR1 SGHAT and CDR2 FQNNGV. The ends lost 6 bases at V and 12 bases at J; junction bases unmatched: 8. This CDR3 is CASSQSGGANQYF. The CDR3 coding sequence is TGTGCCAGCAGTCAAAGCGGGGGGGCGAATCAGTACTTC.

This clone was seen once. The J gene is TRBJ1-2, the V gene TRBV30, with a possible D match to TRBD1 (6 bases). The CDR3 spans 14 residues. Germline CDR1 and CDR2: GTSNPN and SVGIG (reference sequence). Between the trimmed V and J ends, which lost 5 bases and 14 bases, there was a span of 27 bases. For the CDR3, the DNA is TGTGCCTGGGGTGCTTGGGGGGACAATAATGCTGTAACCTTC. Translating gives CAWGAWGDNNAVTF. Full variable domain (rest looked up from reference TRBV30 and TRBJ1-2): SQTIHQWPATLVQPVGSPLSLECTVEGTSNPNLYWYRQAAGRGLQLLFYSVGIGQISSEVPQNLSASRPQDRQFILSSKKLLLSDSGFYLCAWGAWGDNNAVTFGSGTRLTVV.

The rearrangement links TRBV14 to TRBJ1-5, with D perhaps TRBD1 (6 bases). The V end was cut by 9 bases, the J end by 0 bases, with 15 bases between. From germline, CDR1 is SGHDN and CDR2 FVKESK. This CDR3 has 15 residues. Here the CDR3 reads CARYPHRVSNQPQHF. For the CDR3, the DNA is TGTGCCAGATACCCCCACAGGGTTAGCAATCAGCCCCAGCATTTT. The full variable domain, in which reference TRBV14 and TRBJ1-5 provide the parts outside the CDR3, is EAGVTQFPSHSVIEKGQTVTLRCDPISGHDNLYWYRRVMGKEIKFLLHFVKESKQDESGMPNNRFLAERTGGTYSTLKVQPAELEDSGVYFCARYPHRVSNQPQHFGDGTRLSIL.